The clone carrying this T cell receptor beta chain turned up a few times. The antigen is not known. This specimen comes from a study of T cell repertoires in cytomegalovirus infection. Looking at the study overall: Both a matching HLA type and CMV infection were indicated by public TCR beta signatures.

V dropped 7 bases and J dropped 2 bases, with 11 bases sitting between them. The V gene's germline CDR1 is MNHNS and CDR2 SASEGT. This CDR3 is 13 amino acids long. Regarding the study as a whole: HLA-C-restricted CMV clonotypes gave the most frequent clonotype in two of eight donors. Carriage of CMV together with the relevant HLA was identifiable through cumulative public TCR beta family frequency.

MiXCR, applied by TCRdb to the reads, yields one record per CDR3 protein. The data contain 150,000 to 200,000 distinct CDR3 sequences, approximately 30% of them singletons. This receptor was obtained from a human donor in good health (CMV status not recorded). Some clones in this sample may be carry-over from other donors' samples. The sequenced sample was PBMCs. The chain has TRBV6-1 and TRBJ1-2; no reliable D call. The CDR3 here is CASTRTENYGYTF. As DNA, the CDR3 is TGTGCCAGCACTCGAACGGAAAACTATGGCTACACCTTC.